The clone carrying this TCR beta chain was found once. The record originates from a study of blood T cell repertoires in COVID-19. As for the study in general: Specimens from acute and convalescent COVID-19 originated in the United States, Italy and Spain. T cells, B-cell-depleted T cells, or PBMCs provided the cDNA or gDNA that served as material.

Profiled with immunoSEQ multiplex PCR; TCRdb holds only in-frame clones, not every one. Of tens of thousands of clones detected, about 84% appear once; the ten largest clones hold roughly 15%. CDR1 GTSNPN and CDR2 SVGIG come from the germline V gene (reference sequence). The CDR3 has 12 amino acids. V lost 3 bases and J lost 3, with 6 bases in between. The sequence came from a woman in her seventies with acute or convalescent COVID-19. V gene TRBV30 combines with J gene TRBJ2-1; TRBD1 is a possible D gene (6 bases). Sample: peripheral blood. The CDR3 DNA sequence: TGTGCCTGGAGGGGACACTACAATGAGCAGTTCTTC. Its protein is CAWRGHYNEQFF. The full variable domain, with the rest looked up from reference TRBV30 and TRBJ2-1, is SQTIHQWPATLVQPVGSPLSLECTVEGTSNPNLYWYRQAAGRGLQLLFYSVGIGQISSEVPQNLSASRPQDRQFILSSKKLLLSDSGFYLCAWRGHYNEQFFGPGTRLTVL.